The source of this TCR beta chain is a study of T-cell memory formation after mild COVID-19. This clonotype has only a few counts. Its antigen remains unknown. Trimming left V 4 bases short and J 0 bases short, with 16 bases between. CDR1 and CDR2 from the germline V gene are SGHRS and YFSETQ. The CDR3 covers 16 residues. TCRdb reprocessed the 5' RACE reads with MiXCR, giving one entry per CDR3 protein. The sample has 180,000 or so distinct CDR3 sequences; around a tenth are singletons. Study-wide points: Later expanders leaned toward CD4+, whereas clones contracting from day 15 to 85 were balanced CD4/CD8.

This receptor was obtained from a man between 18 and 35 years old who had mild COVID-19 (a few samples of this study predate the infection). Cell type and time point are not known. The chain carries TRBV5-1 and TRBJ1-2; TRBD1 is a possible D gene (5 bases). Material for sequencing was PBMCs or a T cell subset sorted from them (not recorded which). The CDR3, as DNA: TGCGCCAGCAGCCCGACGGGGCAGGTAGCTAACTATGGCTACACCTTC. Amino acids: CASSPTGQVANYGYTF.